The entry below gives a single TCR beta chain sequence along with its context. What it binds is not known. Repertoires were generated with immunoSEQ multiplex PCR, while TCRdb's copy carries only in-frame clones and drops some. The table records some 340,000 clones, about 86% of them present only once. This specimen belongs to a study of Ad26.COV2.S vaccination and SARS-CoV-2 variants. The V and J ends lost 1 base and 3 bases respectively, with 10 bases between them. CDR1 is MGHRA and CDR2 is YSYEKL in the germline V gene. The CDR3 extends over 15 amino acids. General study points: Reports say spike-specific CD8+ and CD4+ T cell responses covered substantial breadth after vaccination.

Treatment indicated: 19 received Ad26.COV2.S at low or high dose, single or two shots; roughly 5 received placebo; per-sample allocation not given. Sampling took place 63 days after the first vaccine or placebo injection. An Ad26 vector expressing Wuhan-strain SARS-CoV-2 spike constituted the vaccine. The rearrangement uses TRBV4-1 and TRBJ1-5, with unresolved D. Source: peripheral blood, taken in a trial of Ad26.COV2.S vaccine versus placebo. The sequence was obtained from a person aged 18-65 years who received the Ad26.COV2.S COVID-19 vaccine or a placebo. The CDR3 sequence is CASSQGGSFNQPQHF. Written as DNA, the CDR3 is TGCGCCAGCAGCCAAGGTGGATCCTTCAATCAGCCCCAGCATTTT.